Presented here are 32 T cell receptor beta chains from one specimen sequenced in a study of cytomegalovirus exposure and HLA in healthy donors. Primers included in the PCR were 60 Vbeta and 13 Jbeta primers. The protocol was immunoSEQ multiplex PCR, while the TCRdb copy is restricted to in-frame clones and leaves out a portion. Found here are 150,000 to 200,000 clones, over 60% of them singletons; the top ten hold over 3%. The sample comprised PBMCs. These receptors were collected from a male donor in good health and CMV-seronegative.

The rearrangement links TRBV4-3 to TRBJ1-2; TRBD1 matches at 7 bases. There are 15 residues in the CDR3. V shed 4 bases and J 5 bases; nucleotides not matched to a gene: 10. CDR1 and CDR2 from the germline V gene are LGHNA and YSLEER. The CDR3, as DNA: TGCGCCAGCAGCCTCCACTCCGGGACAGATTATGGCTACACCTTC. This sequence encodes CASSLHSGTDYGYTF.

The chain joins TRBV19 to TRBJ2-2, with 8 nucleotides matching TRBD2. The length of the CDR3 is 16 residues. The germline V gene encodes CDR1 LNHDA and CDR2 SQIVND (reference sequence). V was pared by 3 bases and J by 5 bases, with 8 bases of the junction left unmatched. The CDR3 loop is CASSMRAGGSTGELFF. CDR3 nucleotides: TGTGCCAGTAGTATGAGGGCGGGGGGCTCAACCGGGGAGCTGTTTTTT.

This chain links TRBV7-8 with TRBJ1-1; 7 nucleotides agree with TRBD1. J was trimmed by 0 bases and V by 5 bases; bases with no gene match: 3. The CDR3 contains 14 residues. CDR1 is SGHVS and CDR2 is FQNEAQ in the germline V gene. CDR3 sequence: CASSGRGLNTEAFF. In DNA, the CDR3 is TGTGCCAGCAGCGGTAGGGGGCTGAACACTGAAGCTTTCTTT.

V and J are TRBV4-3 and TRBJ2-3, with 7 bases that match TRBD2. Looked up from germline, CDR1 is LGHNA and CDR2 is YSLEER. The CDR3 is made up of 16 amino acids. V was clipped by 0 bases and J by 3 bases; unmatched bases: 6. As DNA, the CDR3 is TGCGCCAGCAGCCAAGATTCATCCGGGAGGACAGATACGCAGTATTTT. This encodes CASSQDSSGRTDTQYF.

V gene TRBV28 combines with J gene TRBJ1-6, with 7 bases identical to TRBD1. CDR3 size: 15 residues. Germline V gene data show CDR1 as MDHEN and CDR2 as SYDVKM. J was trimmed by 6 bases and V by 7 bases; bases with no gene match: 9. The CDR3 region has the DNA TGTGCCAGCATCCCCTCGACAGGGAGTAATTCACCCCTCCACTTT. It specifies CASIPSTGSNSPLHF. Combining the CDR3 with reference TRBV28 and TRBJ1-6 gives the whole variable domain DVKVTQSSRYLVKRTGEKVFLECVQDMDHENMFWYRQDPGLGLRLIYFSYDVKMKEKGDIPEGYSVSREKKERFSLILESASTNQTSMYLCASIPSTGSNSPLHFGNGTRLTVT.

The chain joins TRBV5-6 to TRBJ2-7; 9 nucleotides line up with TRBD2. Germline CDR1 is SGHDT and CDR2 is YYEEEE. The junction had 13 bases not matched to a gene; V was cut back by 1 base and J by 5 bases. CDR3 size: 17 residues. As DNA, the CDR3 is TGTGCCAGCAGCTTGACAGCGGGGGGACCGAGAGGGCACGAGCAGTACTTC. Its translation: CASSLTAGGPRGHEQYF.

The J gene is TRBJ1-1, the V gene TRBV28, with a weak D call TRBD1 (5 bases). CDR1 is MDHEN and CDR2 is SYDVKM in the germline V gene. CDR3 length: 13 residues. Trimming stripped 5 bases from V and 0 bases from J, with 7 bases between. CDR3 nucleotides: TGTGCCAGCAGTAGGGGCATGAACACTGAAGCTTTCTTT. Its protein is CASSRGMNTEAFF.

The chain has TRBV15 and TRBJ1-6, with a possible D match to TRBD1 (5 bases). The germline V gene has CDR1 LNHNV and CDR2 YYDKDF (reference sequence). The CDR3 has 13 amino acids. Trimming shortened V by 5 bases and J by 9 bases, and 11 bases separated the two germline ends. For the CDR3, the DNA is TGTGCCACCAGCCCCAGGGTAGCTTCACCCCTCCACTTT. Protein sequence: CATSPRVASPLHF.

CDR3: CASSLTPVSSYEQYF. The DNA for the CDR3 is TGTGCCAGCAGTTTAACCCCGGTGAGCTCCTACGAGCAGTACTTC. This rearrangement joins TRBV27 to TRBJ2-7; no clear D gene. Trimming removed 2 bases at V and 0 bases at J, with 11 bases between. This CDR3 contains 15 residues. The V gene's germline CDR1 is MNHEY and CDR2 SMNVEV (reference sequence).

The chain links TRBV27 to TRBJ2-1, with a weak D call TRBD2 (6 bases). Trimming removed 2 bases at V and 7 bases at J, with 15 bases between. Germline V lookup: CDR1 MNHEY, CDR2 SMNVEV (reference sequence). There are 15 residues in the CDR3. CDR3 loop: CASSLNRDLVNEQFF. The CDR3 region has the DNA TGTGCCAGCAGTTTAAATCGGGACTTGGTTAATGAGCAGTTCTTC.

As for this clone: Germline and junction disagree at one end, which may indicate a read error. This chain uses TRBV5-5 with TRBJ1-4, with a weak D call TRBD1 (5 bases). The CDR3 has 16 residues. CDR1 and CDR2 (germline): SGHKS, YYEKEE (reference sequence). CDR3 nucleotide sequence: TGTGTCAGCAGCCGCGGGACTGCTTCAACTAATGAAAAACTGTTTTTT. This encodes CVSSRGTASTNEKLFF.

The chain couples TRBV5-4 to TRBJ2-7; the D gene is possibly TRBD2 (5 bases). The CDR3 is made up of 14 amino acids. The V gene's germline CDR1 is SGHNT and CDR2 YYREEE (reference sequence). Between the trimmed V and J ends, which lost 0 bases and 2 bases, there was a span of 9 bases. CDR3 DNA sequence: TGTGCCAGCAGCTTGGCGGGGTCAACCTACGAGCAGTACTTC. Translating gives CASSLAGSTYEQYF.

CDR3 loop: CASSEASGDTGELFF. The DNA for the CDR3 is TGTGCCAGCAGTGAGGCAAGCGGAGACACCGGGGAGCTGTTTTTT. The chain has TRBV25-1 and TRBJ2-2; D is perhaps TRBD2 (5 bases). V shed 3 bases and J shed 3 bases, with 11 bases lying between them. CDR3 size: 15 residues. From germline, CDR1 is MGHDK and CDR2 SYGVNS.

A remark on this clone: The same CDR3 is also encoded by other DNA sequences in this sample. The chain employs TRBV9 and TRBJ1-1, with D perhaps matching TRBD1 (5 bases). Germline V gene lookup returns CDR1 SGDLS and CDR2 YYNGEE. There are 13 residues in the CDR3. V was trimmed by 2 bases and J by 5 bases, leaving 10 bases between them. CDR3 sequence (DNA): TGTGCCAGCAGCGTTCAGGGAGGGACTGAAGCTTTCTTT. It is translated as CASSVQGGTEAFF.

V gene TRBV4-1 combines with J gene TRBJ1-5, with 7 bases matching TRBD1. Germline V gives CDR1 MGHRA, CDR2 YSYEKL. V trimming: 0 bases; J trimming: 5 bases; junction bases outside the gene matches: 16. The CDR3 extends over 19 amino acids. CDR3 bases: TGCGCCAGCAGCCAAGATATCAATCTGGGGACAGAGGAGGATCAGCCCCAGCATTTT. Translating gives CASSQDINLGTEEDQPQHF.

The chain combines TRBV28 with TRBJ1-5, with 8 nucleotides matching TRBD1. The CDR3 is 16 residues long. V trimming: 3 bases; J trimming: 6 bases; junction bases outside the gene matches: 10. Germline CDR1 is MDHEN and CDR2 is SYDVKM. CDR3 region: CASSFEQGGFFQPQHF. The DNA of the CDR3 is TGTGCCAGCAGTTTTGAACAGGGGGGTTTTTTTCAGCCCCAGCATTTT. The full variable domain, completed using reference TRBV28 and TRBJ1-5, is DVKVTQSSRYLVKRTGEKVFLECVQDMDHENMFWYRQDPGLGLRLIYFSYDVKMKEKGDIPEGYSVSREKKERFSLILESASTNQTSMYLCASSFEQGGFFQPQHFGDGTRLSIL.

This clone was detected a few times. This rearrangement joins TRBV4-2 to TRBJ1-4; tentative D call: TRBD1 (6 bases). The germline V and J ends were trimmed by 1 base and 0 bases, with 12 bases remaining between them. This CDR3 is 17 amino acids long. In germline, CDR1 is LGHNA, CDR2 YNFKEQ. The DNA of the CDR3 is TGTGCCAGCAGCCAAGCGAGCGCAGGGGCAACTAATGAAAAACTGTTTTTT. As protein: CASSQASAGATNEKLFF.

Notes on this clone: This same CDR3 is encoded by further DNA sequences in the sample. The gene calls are TRBV7-2 and TRBJ2-7; D gene unclear. The length of the CDR3 is 15 residues. CDR1 and CDR2 from the germline V gene are SGHTA and FQGNSA. V was pared by 0 bases and J by 4 bases, with 13 bases between. The DNA for the CDR3 is TGTGCCAGCAGCTTAGCCCCCTTAACTATTTACGAGCAGTACTTC. This sequence encodes CASSLAPLTIYEQYF.

This clone occurred a few times. The chain uses TRBV29-1 and TRBJ1-3; no reliable D call. This CDR3 has 12 residues. With 4 bases removed from V and 2 bases from J, the gap between germline ends came to 6 bases. Germline V gives CDR1 SQVTM, CDR2 ANQGSEA. CDR3 amino acids: CSVGSTGNTIYF. CDR3 in DNA: TGCAGCGTTGGGAGTACTGGAAACACCATATATTTT. Looking up the rest from reference TRBV29-1 and TRBJ1-3 gives the full variable domain: SAVISQKPSRDICQRGTSLTIQCQVDSQVTMMFWYRQQPGQSLTLIATANQGSEATYESGFVIDKFPISRPNLTFSTLTVSNMSPEDSSIYLCSVGSTGNTIYFGEGSWLTVV.

The chain recombines TRBV4-2 with TRBJ2-7, with TRBD1 matching over 11 bases. The CDR3 sequence is 16 residues long. The trim removed 3 bases at V and 2 bases at J, leaving 6 bases unmatched. The germline CDR1 and CDR2 sequences are LGHNA and YNFKEQ. CDR3 coding DNA: TGTGCCAGCAGCCAGGGGACAGGGGGAGTCGCCTACGAGCAGTACTTC. Encoded protein: CASSQGTGGVAYEQYF.

This clone has just one count. The chain is built from TRBV28 and TRBJ1-2; 10 bases line up with TRBD1. Germline V CDR1 and CDR2: MDHEN, SYDVKM. The CDR3 spans 17 residues. V trimming: 1 base; J trimming: 7 bases; junction bases outside the gene matches: 12. CDR3 sequence (DNA): TGTGCCAGCAGTTTATTAGGACAGGGGGATGACTTTGCTGGCTACACCTTC. This codes for CASSLLGQGDDFAGYTF.

The table lists this clone with a few counts. The chain has TRBV12-5 and TRBJ2-2; 9 bases match TRBD1. V lost 5 bases and J lost 3; bases outside the gene matches: 4. Germline CDR1 LGHNT, CDR2 FRNRAP. The CDR3 has 15 residues. DNA for the CDR3: TGTGCTAGTGGTCAGGGACAGGGAGACACCGGGGAGCTGTTTTTT. Translation: CASGQGQGDTGELFF.

This chain links TRBV18 with TRBJ1-6; D unclear. CDR1 and CDR2 from the germline V gene are KGHSH and LQKENI. The CDR3 contains 15 residues. Trimming cost V 3 bases and J 7 bases, with 13 bases left between them. DNA of the CDR3: TGTGCCAGCTCACCTTTTCCGGGAGGCAATTCACCCCTCCACTTT. It encodes CASSPFPGGNSPLHF. Variable domain in full (rest from reference TRBV18 and TRBJ1-6): NAGVMQNPRHLVRRRGQEARLRCSPMKGHSHVYWYRQLPEEGLKFMVYLQKENIIDESGMPKERFSAEFPKEGPSILRIQQVVRGDSAAYFCASSPFPGGNSPLHFGNGTRLTVT.

The chain is built from TRBV7-2 and TRBJ2-1; D unclear. CDR3 size: 16 residues. V was shortened by 1 base and J by 0 bases, with 10 bases between the two germline ends. Germline V CDR1 and CDR2: SGHTA, FQGNSA. CDR3 amino acids: CASSLVVVTSYNEQFF. Here the CDR3 DNA reads TGTGCCAGCAGCTTAGTGGTAGTCACCTCCTACAATGAGCAGTTCTTC.

This chain joins TRBV4-2 and TRBJ1-2; maybe TRBD1 (6 bases). Trimming shortened V by 5 bases and J by 12 bases, and 22 bases separated the two germline ends. Per germline, CDR1 LGHNA and CDR2 YNFKEQ. The CDR3 is 14 amino acids. The CDR3 DNA is TGTGCCAGCAGCGAGGGGGGGGGACCCCGCGCCCACACCTTC. Encoded protein: CASSEGGGPRAHTF.

J is TRBJ2-4 and V is TRBV2, with TRBD1 as a possible D gene (8 bases). Germline values: CDR1 SNHLY, CDR2 FYNNEI. The V end was cut by 0 bases, the J end by 6 bases, with 18 bases between. This CDR3 has 17 amino acids. The CDR3 DNA reads TGTGCCAGCAGTGAAGCTGTGGCAGGGGGCGGGAGAAACATTCAGTACTTC. Translation: CASSEAVAGGGRNIQYF.

On this clone: Additional DNA sequences in this sample encode the identical CDR3. The chain combines TRBV4-1 with TRBJ2-7; 9 nucleotides agree with TRBD1. The CDR3 runs 15 residues. The J segment lost 1 base and the V segment lost 4 bases, leaving 5 bases of the junction unmatched. Germline CDR1 reads MGHRA; CDR2 reads YSYEKL. CDR3 protein: CASSPRGQGSYEQYF. CDR3 DNA: TGCGCCAGCAGCCCCCGCGGACAGGGGTCCTACGAGCAGTACTTC.

This sequence joins TRBV15 and TRBJ1-1; D is possibly TRBD1 (6 bases). With 3 bases removed from V and 1 base from J, the gap between germline ends came to 9 bases. The CDR3 extends over 14 amino acids. Germline-derived CDR1 and CDR2 are LNHNV and YYDKDF (reference sequence). The CDR3 spells CATSRGAGNTEAFF. In DNA, the CDR3 is TGTGCCACCAGCAGGGGGGCGGGGAACACTGAAGCTTTCTTT. Filled out from reference TRBV15 and TRBJ1-1, the complete variable domain reads DAMVIQNPRYQVTQFGKPVTLSCSQTLNHNVMYWYQQKSSQAPKLLFHYYDKDFNNEADTPDNFQSRRPNTSFCFLDIRSPGLGDTAMYLCATSRGAGNTEAFFGQGTRLTVV.

The genes are TRBV7-6 and TRBJ2-7; tentatively, D is TRBD1 (7 bases). This CDR3 spans 14 amino acids. CDR1 is SGHVS and CDR2 is FNYEAQ in the germline V gene. The V end was cut by 1 base, the J end by 4 bases, with 11 bases between. The CDR3 here is CASSLGPGGYEQYF. CDR3 DNA sequence: TGTGCCAGCAGCTTAGGTCCAGGGGGGTACGAGCAGTACTTC.

Points on this clone: At one end the junction does not follow the germline gene, possibly because of a read error. This chain uses TRBV7-9 with TRBJ2-7; 8 positions agree with TRBD2. Germline V gene data show CDR1 as SEHNR and CDR2 as FQNEAQ (reference sequence). The CDR3 totals 15 residues. As DNA, the CDR3 is TGTTCCAGCAGCTTAGGAGCGGGAGACTTCTACGAGCAGTACTTC. The encoded protein is CSSSLGAGDFYEQYF.

The rearrangement uses TRBV6-5 and TRBJ2-3, with 8 bases fitting TRBD1. The CDR3 covers 13 residues. Germline CDR1 is MNHEY and CDR2 is SVGAGI. Germline trimming cut 5 bases from V and 6 bases from J; bases unmatched to any gene: 4. CDR3 nucleotide sequence: TGTGCCAGCAGTGGCAGGGGGCGGGATACGCAGTATTTT. It codes for CASSGRGRDTQYF.

The gene calls are TRBV5-5 and TRBJ1-1, with 10 positions matching TRBD1. V was pared by 4 bases and J by 6 bases, with 9 bases of the junction left unmatched. Germline V gene data show CDR1 as SGHKS and CDR2 as YYEKEE (reference sequence). The CDR3 contains 15 residues. CDR3 residues: CASSLGQGKFSEAFF. The CDR3, as DNA: TGTGCCAGCAGCCTGGGACAGGGGAAATTCTCTGAAGCTTTCTTT. The variable domain in full, completed from reference TRBV5-5 and TRBJ1-1, reads DAGVTQSPTHLIKTRGQQVTLRCSPISGHKSVSWYQQVLGQGPQFIFQYYEKEERGRGNFPDRFSARQFPNYSSELNVNALLLGDSALYLCASSLGQGKFSEAFFGQGTRLTVV.